The clone carrying this T cell receptor (beta chain) was seen only a few times. Produced via immunoSEQ multiplex PCR; TCRdb's table is partial and in-frame only. Of 20,000 to 30,000 clones in the sample, about nine tenths were seen once. This sample was taken from a study of blood T cell repertoires in COVID-19. V was pared by 7 bases and J by 4 bases, with 13 bases between. CDR3 length: 13 residues. CDR1 is SGHTA and CDR2 is FQGNSA in the germline V gene. Sequenced: peripheral blood. This receptor was identified in a human donor in a cohort sampled during active COVID-19. This chain connects TRBV7-2 to TRBJ1-1, with TRBD1 as a possible D gene (6 bases). The CDR3 region has the DNA TGTGCCAGCAACCAAGGGGGGGTCACTGAAGCTTTCTTT. As protein: CASNQGGVTEAFF.